A selection of T cell receptor beta chains follows, all from one sample in a study of T cells after yellow fever vaccination. TCRdb reprocessed the 5' RACE reads via MiXCR and lists one record per CDR3 protein. The table has under 250,000 distinct CDR3 sequences, roughly 7.2% seen once. The sequencing here drew on CD4+ T cells sorted from PBMCs, taken 15 days after the yellow fever booster vaccination. Receptor source: a man aged 30-40 years who received the YFV17D yellow fever vaccine. The CDR3 runs from the conserved cysteine through the conserved F or W.

j_gene: TRBJ1-1; len: 13; v_gene: TRBV6-5; CDR3aa: CASSYSDDTEAFF
j_gene: TRBJ1-4; len: 14; v_gene: TRBV7-2; CDR3aa: CASSLAGAREKLFF
j_gene: TRBJ2-5; len: 14; v_gene: TRBV7-2; CDR3aa: CASSGGRVGGTQYF
j_gene: TRBJ2-4; len: 15; v_gene: TRBV29-1; CDR3aa: CSVERLALAKNIQYF
j_gene: TRBJ2-2; len: 15; v_gene: TRBV6-2/TRBV6-3; CDR3aa: CASSYSGSRPGELFF
j_gene: TRBJ2-1; len: 15; v_gene: TRBV6-4; CDR3aa: CASSTSSGSNNEQFF
j_gene: TRBJ2-7; len: 15; v_gene: TRBV7-2; CDR3aa: CASSLGLAGNYEQYF
j_gene: TRBJ1-2; len: 13; v_gene: TRBV18; CDR3aa: CASSPPVVYGYTF
j_gene: TRBJ2-3; len: 14; v_gene: TRBV20-1; CDR3aa: CSASSSGMGDTQYF
j_gene: TRBJ2-7; len: 13; v_gene: TRBV28; CDR3aa: CASVLSGSGEQYF
j_gene: TRBJ1-1; len: 13; v_gene: TRBV29-1; CDR3aa: CSGTKWVNTEAFF
j_gene: TRBJ2-1; len: 12; v_gene: TRBV11-2; CDR3aa: CASSRGGGGQFF
j_gene: TRBJ2-1; len: 16; v_gene: TRBV20-1; CDR3aa: CSASPSPGQLDNEQFF
j_gene: TRBJ2-4; len: 14; v_gene: TRBV20-1; CDR3aa: CSASTQVAKNIQYF